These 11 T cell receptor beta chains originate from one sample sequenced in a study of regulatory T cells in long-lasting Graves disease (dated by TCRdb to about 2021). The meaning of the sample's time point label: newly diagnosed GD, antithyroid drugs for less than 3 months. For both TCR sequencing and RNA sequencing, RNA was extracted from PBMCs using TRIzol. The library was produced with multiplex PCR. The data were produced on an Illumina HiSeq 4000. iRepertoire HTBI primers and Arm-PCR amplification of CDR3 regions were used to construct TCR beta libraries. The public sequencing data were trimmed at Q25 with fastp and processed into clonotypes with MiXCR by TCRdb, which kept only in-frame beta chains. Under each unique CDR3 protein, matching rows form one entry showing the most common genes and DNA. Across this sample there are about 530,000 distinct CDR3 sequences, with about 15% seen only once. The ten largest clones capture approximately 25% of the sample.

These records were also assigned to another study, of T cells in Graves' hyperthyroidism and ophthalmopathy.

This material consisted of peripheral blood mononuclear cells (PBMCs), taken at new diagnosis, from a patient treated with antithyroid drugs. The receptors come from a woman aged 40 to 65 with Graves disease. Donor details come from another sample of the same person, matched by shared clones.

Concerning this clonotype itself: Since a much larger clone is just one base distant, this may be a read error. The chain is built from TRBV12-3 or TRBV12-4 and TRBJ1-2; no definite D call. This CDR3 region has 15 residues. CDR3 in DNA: TGTGCCAACAGTTTAACCGGAGGGTTCGACTATGGCTACACCTTC. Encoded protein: CANSLTGGFDYGYTF.

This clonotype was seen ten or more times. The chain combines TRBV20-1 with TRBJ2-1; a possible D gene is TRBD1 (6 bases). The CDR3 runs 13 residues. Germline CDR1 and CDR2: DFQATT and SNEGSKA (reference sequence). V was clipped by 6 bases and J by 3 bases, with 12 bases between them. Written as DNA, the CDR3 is TGCAGTGCCCCGGGACAAGGCTACAATGAGCAGTTCTTC. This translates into CSAPGQGYNEQFF.

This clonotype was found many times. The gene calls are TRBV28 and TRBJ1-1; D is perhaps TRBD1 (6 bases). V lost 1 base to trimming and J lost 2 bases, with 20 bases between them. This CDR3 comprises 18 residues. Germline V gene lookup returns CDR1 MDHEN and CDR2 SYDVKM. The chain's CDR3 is CASSLSLGGPGVNTEAFF. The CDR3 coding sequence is TGTGCCAGCAGTTTATCTTTGGGGGGGCCGGGGGTAAACACTGAAGCTTTCTTT.

CDR3 loop: CSARRQSEQFF. The DNA for the CDR3 is TGCAGTGCTAGAAGGCAGTCAGAGCAGTTCTTC. This sequence joins TRBV20-1 and TRBJ2-1; D unresolved. The V gene's germline CDR1 is DFQATT and CDR2 SNEGSKA (reference sequence). The ends were cut back, 2 bases at V and 10 bases at J, with 9 bases in the middle. The CDR3 runs to 11 residues.

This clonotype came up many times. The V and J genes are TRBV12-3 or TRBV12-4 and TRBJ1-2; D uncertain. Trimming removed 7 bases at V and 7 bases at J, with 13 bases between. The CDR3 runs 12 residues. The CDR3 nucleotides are TGTGCCAGCACCTTAGGAGGGCTTGGCTACACCTTC. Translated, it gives CASTLGGLGYTF.

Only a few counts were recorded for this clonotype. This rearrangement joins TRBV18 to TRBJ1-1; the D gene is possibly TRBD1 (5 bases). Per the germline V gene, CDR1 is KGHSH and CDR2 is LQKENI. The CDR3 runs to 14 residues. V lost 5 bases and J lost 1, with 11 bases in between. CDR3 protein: CASSAAGKNTEAFF. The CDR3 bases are TGTGCCAGCTCAGCTGCAGGGAAGAACACTGAAGCTTTCTTT.

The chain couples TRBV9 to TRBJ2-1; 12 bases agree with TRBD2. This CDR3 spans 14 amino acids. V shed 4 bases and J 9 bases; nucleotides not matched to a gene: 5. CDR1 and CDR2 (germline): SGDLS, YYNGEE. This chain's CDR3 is CASSPSGGAPEQFF. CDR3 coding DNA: TGTGCCAGCAGCCCTAGCGGGGGGGCCCCTGAGCAGTTCTTC.

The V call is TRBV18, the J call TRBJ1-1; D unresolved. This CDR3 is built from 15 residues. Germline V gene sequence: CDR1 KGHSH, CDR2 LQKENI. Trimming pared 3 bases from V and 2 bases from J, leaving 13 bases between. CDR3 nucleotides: TGTGCCAGCTCACCCTCTACAAACTTCAACACTGAAGCTTTCTTT. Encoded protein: CASSPSTNFNTEAFF.

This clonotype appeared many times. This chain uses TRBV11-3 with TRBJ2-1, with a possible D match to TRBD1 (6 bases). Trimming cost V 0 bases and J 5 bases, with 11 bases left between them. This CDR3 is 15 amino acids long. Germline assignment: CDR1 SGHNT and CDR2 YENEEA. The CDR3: CASSLEGTINNEQFF. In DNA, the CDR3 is TGTGCCAGCAGCTTAGAAGGGACAATAAACAATGAGCAGTTCTTC.

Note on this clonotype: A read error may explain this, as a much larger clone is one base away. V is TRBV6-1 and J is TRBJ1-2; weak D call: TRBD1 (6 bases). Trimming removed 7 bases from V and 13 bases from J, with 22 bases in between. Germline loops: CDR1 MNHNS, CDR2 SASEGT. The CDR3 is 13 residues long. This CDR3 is CASNDPPGQRTTF. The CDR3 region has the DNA TGTGCCAGCAACGACCCTCCTGGACAGAGGACCACCTTC.

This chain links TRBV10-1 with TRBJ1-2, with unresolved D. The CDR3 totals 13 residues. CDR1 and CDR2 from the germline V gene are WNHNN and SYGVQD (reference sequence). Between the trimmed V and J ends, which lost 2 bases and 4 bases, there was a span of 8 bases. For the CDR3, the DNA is TGCGCCAGCAGTGAGGATCTGATCTATGGCTACACCTTC. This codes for CASSEDLIYGYTF.